This T cell receptor (beta chain) came from a study of T cells after yellow fever vaccination. The CDR3 extends over 15 amino acids. Unmatched junction bases numbered 7, after V lost 5 bases and J lost 3 bases. Germline CDR1 is SEHNR and CDR2 is FQNEAQ (reference sequence). TCRdb recomputed calls from the 5' RACE reads with MiXCR, one row per CDR3 protein. The sample has 450,000 to 550,000 distinct CDR3 sequences; 15% to 20% are singletons. This specimen was PBMCs, taken 15 days after the yellow fever booster vaccination. The chain employs TRBV7-9 and TRBJ2-7; 10 bases agree with TRBD1. This TCR derives from a man in his thirties or forties who received the YFV17D yellow fever vaccine. The CDR3 DNA reads as TGTGCCAGCAGCGCAGACAGGGGGCAATTCTACGAGCAGTACTTC. It specifies CASSADRGQFYEQYF.